These T cell receptor beta chains were read from a single sample in a study of neurological immune-mediated disorders. TCRdb re-analysed the 5' RACE reads in MiXCR, keeping a single row per CDR3 protein. The sample holds tens of thousands of distinct CDR3 sequences; 2% to 3% are singletons and the top ten take approximately 2.4%. Input material: PBMCs. Receptor source: a man between 50 and 59 years old with multiple sclerosis. Each CDR3 is given with its conserved first and last residue. The order of the fields is J gene, V gene, CDR3 length, D gene, clone size, CDR3 DNA, CDR3 protein. The D gene is left open where the match is weak. Size values are once, few and many counts, or a class for expanded clones, and some rows have none.

TRBJ2-3 | TRBV5-1 | 15 | NA | many | TGCGCCAGCAGCTTGAGGGGGGCTAGCACAGATACGCAGTATTTT | CASSLRGASTDTQYF
TRBJ2-1 | TRBV2 | 13 | NA | many | TGTGCCAGCAGAACCGGGGCCTACAATGAGCAGTTCTTC | CASRTGAYNEQFF
TRBJ2-7 | TRBV11-2 | 15 | TRBD1 | many | TGTGCCAGCAGCCAGGGACAGGGAGCTCCCTACGAGCAGTACTTC | CASSQGQGAPYEQYF
TRBJ2-7 | TRBV15 | 14 | NA | many | TGTGCCACCAGCATCCCCGGCGAATCCTACGAGCAGTACTTC | CATSIPGESYEQYF
TRBJ1-5 | TRBV10-2 | 15 | NA | few | TGCGCCAGCACGTTGAACAGACCTGGCAATCAGCCCCAGCATTTT | CASTLNRPGNQPQHF
TRBJ2-7 | TRBV5-1 | 16 | NA | many | TGCGCCAGCAGCTCCCTGACAGGCCCCACGGGGAGCGAGCAGTACTTC | CASSSLTGPTGSEQYF
TRBJ1-5 | TRBV5-1 | 15 | NA | many | TGCGCCAGCAGCTTAGATGGACAACCCAATCAGCCCCAGCATTTT | CASSLDGQPNQPQHF
TRBJ1-1 | TRBV20-1 | 16 | TRBD1 | many | TGCAGTGCTAGAGATCAAGGCTGGCAGGGGGGTACTGAAGCTTTCTTT | CSARDQGWQGGTEAFF
TRBJ1-2 | TRBV20-1 | 13 | TRBD1 | many | TGCAGTGCTTTTTCGACAGGGGGCGCGGAAGACACCTTC | CSAFSTGGAEDTF
TRBJ2-3 | TRBV29-1 | 14 | TRBD1 | many | TGCAGCGCATGGGGGACAGGGGACTTGGATACGCAGTATTTT | CSAWGTGDLDTQYF
TRBJ2-7 | TRBV27 | 13 | NA | many | TGTGCCAGCAGTTATGGGGTCACCTACGAGCAGTACTTC | CASSYGVTYEQYF
TRBJ2-3 | TRBV18 | 15 | TRBD1 | many | TGTGCCAGCTCACCTAGGGGGCGCGGATCAGATACGCAGTATTTT | CASSPRGRGSDTQYF
TRBJ1-2 | TRBV9 | 14 | TRBD1 | many | TGTGCCAGCAGCGTTTTACAGGGGGCGGGCGGCTACACCTTC | CASSVLQGAGGYTF
TRBJ2-4 | TRBV7-9 | 14 | TRBD1 | many | TGTGCCAGCAGCCCAGGGGGCAGCCCAAACATTCAGTACTTC | CASSPGGSPNIQYF
TRBJ1-4 | TRBV7-9 | 14 | NA | many | TGTGCCAGCAGCTTAGGAGGGTTTAATGAAAAACTGTTTTTT | CASSLGGFNEKLFF
TRBJ1-5 | TRBV6-2/TRBV6-3 | 15 | NA | NA | TGTGCCAGCAGTTCGAACCTAAGGACCGAGATGGCCCAGAATTTT | CASSSNLRTEMAQNF
TRBJ2-2 | TRBV28 | 16 | NA | NA | TGTGCCAGCAGTGCACCGGGAGAACCCCAGCCCGGGGAGCTGTTTTTT | CASSAPGEPQPGELFF
TRBJ2-3 | TRBV3-1 | 15 | NA | many | TGTGCCAGCAGCCAAGGTCAGGGGGGTGTAGATACGCAGTATTTT | CASSQGQGGVDTQYF